One TCR beta chain is described in this entry. Using immunoSEQ multiplex PCR, the repertoire was profiled, and TCRdb retains in-frame clones only, with some absent. Of a few hundred thousand clones listed, roughly 87% are singletons. This sample was taken from a study of blood T cell repertoires in COVID-19. Study information: Samples representing acute and convalescent COVID-19 were sourced from the United States, Italy and Spain.

With 10 bases removed from V and 0 bases from J, the gap between germline ends came to 18 bases. Germline assignment: CDR1 KGHSH and CDR2 LQKENI. This CDR3 is built from 15 residues. The receptor's source is a woman aged 25 to 39 who had recovered from COVID-19. Sequencing was carried out using PBMCs or T cells enriched from blood (not recorded which). The chain recombines TRBV18 with TRBJ1-2, with D possibly being TRBD1 (6 bases). CDR3 amino acids: CATDGGQPANYGYTF. CDR3 sequence (DNA): TGTGCCACCGACGGGGGGCAGCCAGCTAACTATGGCTACACCTTC.